Detailed here is one TCR beta chain. Its antigen is still unknown. The record has no base qualities; no much larger clone is one base away. The data were obtained in a study of blood T cell repertoires in COVID-19 (TCRdb year 2020). For context, the study as a whole: The collaborator samples originated in the United States, Italy and Spain and spanned the acute and convalescent phases of COVID-19. The material from the prospective study consisted of cDNA or gDNA derived from T cells, B-cell-depleted T cells, or PBMCs. Deeply sampled blood TCRbeta repertoires from subjects exposed to, actively infected with, or recovered from COVID-19 were included in the dataset. The repertoires were released in a freely available public database meant as a resource for research on the immune response to SARS-CoV-2. The samples were drawn from two sources: the first 160 participants of the ongoing ImmuneRACE study, and 1,000 to 1,500 subjects contributed by 6 global collaborators. Nearly every sample came with metadata listing a de-identified subject ID, COVID-19 status, age in years and sex. HLA class I and class II types, where available, came from metadata supplied by the sample provider rather than from assay-based typing.

Whole blood was collected in K2EDTA tubes by collaborating institutions according to the institutions' own protocols. For TCRbeta analysis, collaborators shipped samples as frozen whole blood, isolated PBMCs, or DNA extracted from either of those sample types. What the authors observed across the whole study: The quantity of clinical and demographic metadata differed by source and by participant and was supplied without curation.

TCRbeta CDR3 regions were amplified from genomic DNA using the immunoSEQ Assay, a bias-controlled multiplex PCR. For the original study's pipeline: Within the assay, amplification of reference gene primers was used to estimate how many nucleated cells each sample contained. To quantify the absolute abundance of each unique TCRbeta CDR3 rearrangement, sequence reads were collapsed and filtered. Productive Simpson clonality was computed per sample as the square root of Simpson's diversity index over productive rearrangements. TCRdb carries this immuneACCESS record with in-frame sequences only. Its versions omit some clonotypes, under half of them owing to an unresolved V gene in the studies checked, with the rest unexplained. V, J and clone size derive from that table, while D and trimming were established from the DNA sequence. For this sample there are about 35,000 clones; 80% to 90% appear just once. Under 45% of the sample comes from the top ten.

Based on the germline V gene (reference sequence), the CDR1 and CDR2 sequences are LGHDT and YNNKEL. V is cut by 6 bases and J by 4 bases, and the space between the germline ends is 12 bases. The CDR3 has 13 amino acids, counting the end cysteine and phenylalanine. Here the CDR3 DNA is all that survives: 39 bases in frame from base 1. The chain is made from TRBV3-1 (or the pseudogene TRBV3-2) and TRBJ1-1, with no reliable assignment of the D segment. The sample consisted of peripheral blood. The clonotype was recovered from a human donor in a cohort sampled during active or convalescent COVID-19. The donor label of this sample is uncertain. The CDR3 protein: CASRLGGLTEAFF. The DNA sequence is as follows: TGTGCCAGCAGGCTGGGAGGACTCACTGAAGCTTTCTTT.